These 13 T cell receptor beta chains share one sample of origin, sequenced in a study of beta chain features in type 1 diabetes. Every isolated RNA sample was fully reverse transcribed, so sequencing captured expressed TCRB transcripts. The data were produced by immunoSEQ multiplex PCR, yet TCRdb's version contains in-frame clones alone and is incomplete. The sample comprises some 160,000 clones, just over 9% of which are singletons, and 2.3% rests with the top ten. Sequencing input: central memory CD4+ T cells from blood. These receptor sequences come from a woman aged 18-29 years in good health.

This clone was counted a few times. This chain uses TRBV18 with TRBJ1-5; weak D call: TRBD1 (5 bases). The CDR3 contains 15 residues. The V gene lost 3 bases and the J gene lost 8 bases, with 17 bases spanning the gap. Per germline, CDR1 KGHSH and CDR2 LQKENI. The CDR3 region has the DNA TGTGCCAGCTCACCGGGACTCCTCGGGGAAAAGCCCCAGCATTTT. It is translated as CASSPGLLGEKPQHF.

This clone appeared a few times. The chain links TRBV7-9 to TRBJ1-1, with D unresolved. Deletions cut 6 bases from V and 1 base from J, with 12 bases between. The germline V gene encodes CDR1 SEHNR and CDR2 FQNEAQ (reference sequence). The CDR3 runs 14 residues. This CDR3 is CASRFTRGNTEAFF. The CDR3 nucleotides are TGTGCCAGCAGGTTCACTAGAGGGAACACTGAAGCTTTCTTT.

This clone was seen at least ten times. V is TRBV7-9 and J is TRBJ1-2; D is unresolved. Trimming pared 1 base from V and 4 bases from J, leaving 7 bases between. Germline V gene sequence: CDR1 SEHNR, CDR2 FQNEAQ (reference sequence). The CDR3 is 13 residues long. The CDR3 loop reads CASSLGGSYGYTF. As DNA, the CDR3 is TGTGCCAGCAGCTTAGGAGGGTCCTATGGCTACACCTTC.

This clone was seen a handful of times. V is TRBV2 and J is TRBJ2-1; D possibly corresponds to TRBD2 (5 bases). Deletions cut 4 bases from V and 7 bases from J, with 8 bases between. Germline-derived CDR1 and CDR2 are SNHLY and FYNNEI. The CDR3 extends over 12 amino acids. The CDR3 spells CASSGLANEQFF. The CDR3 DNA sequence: TGTGCCAGCAGTGGCCTAGCTAATGAGCAGTTCTTC.

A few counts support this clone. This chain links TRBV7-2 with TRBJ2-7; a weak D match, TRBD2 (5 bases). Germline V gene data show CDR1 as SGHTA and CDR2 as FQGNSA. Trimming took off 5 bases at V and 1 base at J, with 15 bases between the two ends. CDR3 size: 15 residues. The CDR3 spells CASSEPGLSSYEQYF. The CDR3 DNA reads TGTGCCAGCAGCGAACCTGGACTTTCTTCCTACGAGCAGTACTTC.

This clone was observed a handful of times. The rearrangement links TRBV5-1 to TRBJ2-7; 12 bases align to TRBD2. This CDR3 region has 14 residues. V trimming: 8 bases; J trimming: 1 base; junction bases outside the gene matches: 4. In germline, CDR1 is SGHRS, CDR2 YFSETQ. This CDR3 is CARRTSGTSYEQYF. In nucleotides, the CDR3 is TGCGCCAGGAGGACTAGCGGGACGTCCTACGAGCAGTACTTC.

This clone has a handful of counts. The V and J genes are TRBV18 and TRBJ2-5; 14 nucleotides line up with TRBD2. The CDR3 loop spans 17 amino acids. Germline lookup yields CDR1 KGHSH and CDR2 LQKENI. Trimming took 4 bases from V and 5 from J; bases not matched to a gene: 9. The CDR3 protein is CASSLGTSGSGMETQYF. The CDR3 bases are TGTGCCAGCTCACTCGGGACTAGCGGGAGTGGTATGGAGACCCAGTACTTC. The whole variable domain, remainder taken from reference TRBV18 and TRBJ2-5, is NAGVMQNPRHLVRRRGQEARLRCSPMKGHSHVYWYRQLPEEGLKFMVYLQKENIIDESGMPKERFSAEFPKEGPSILRIQQVVRGDSAAYFCASSLGTSGSGMETQYFGPGTRLLVL.

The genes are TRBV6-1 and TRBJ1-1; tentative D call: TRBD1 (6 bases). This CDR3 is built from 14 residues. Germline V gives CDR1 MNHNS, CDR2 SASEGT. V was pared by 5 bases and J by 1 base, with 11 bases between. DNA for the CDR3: TGTGCCAGCAGTTCTCCGGGACAGAACACTGAAGCTTTCTTT. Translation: CASSSPGQNTEAFF.

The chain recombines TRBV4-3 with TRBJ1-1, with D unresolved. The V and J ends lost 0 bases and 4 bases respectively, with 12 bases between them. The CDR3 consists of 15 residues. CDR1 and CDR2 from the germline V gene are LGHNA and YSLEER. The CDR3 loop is CASSQDRAGSTEAFF. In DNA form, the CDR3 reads TGCGCCAGCAGCCAAGATCGTGCGGGATCCACTGAAGCTTTCTTT.

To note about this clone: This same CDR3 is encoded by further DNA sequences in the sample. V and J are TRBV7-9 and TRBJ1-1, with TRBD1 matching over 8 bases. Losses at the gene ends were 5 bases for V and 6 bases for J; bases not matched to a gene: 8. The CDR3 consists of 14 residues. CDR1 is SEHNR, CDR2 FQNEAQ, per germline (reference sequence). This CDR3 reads CASSPPGQGAEAFF. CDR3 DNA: TGTGCCAGCAGCCCGCCTGGACAGGGCGCTGAAGCTTTCTTT.

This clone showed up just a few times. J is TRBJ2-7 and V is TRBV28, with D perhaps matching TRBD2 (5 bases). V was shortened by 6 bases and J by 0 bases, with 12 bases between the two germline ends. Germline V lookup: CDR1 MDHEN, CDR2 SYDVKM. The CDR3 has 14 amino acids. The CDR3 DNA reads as TGTGCCAGCAGCCCCCCGGGGAGCTCCTACGAGCAGTACTTC. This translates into CASSPPGSSYEQYF.

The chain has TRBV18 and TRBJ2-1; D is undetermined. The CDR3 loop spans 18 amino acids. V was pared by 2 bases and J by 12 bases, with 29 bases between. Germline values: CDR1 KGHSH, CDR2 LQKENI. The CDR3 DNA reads TGTGCCAGCTCACCAGGAACAGCCCCATATGCAGGTAGTGATTGGCAGTTCTTC. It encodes CASSPGTAPYAGSDWQFF.

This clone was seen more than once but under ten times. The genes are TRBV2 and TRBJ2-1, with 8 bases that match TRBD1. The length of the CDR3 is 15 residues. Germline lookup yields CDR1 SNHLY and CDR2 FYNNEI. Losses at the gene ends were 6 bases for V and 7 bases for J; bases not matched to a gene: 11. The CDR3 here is CASSARTGLGNEQFF. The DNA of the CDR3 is TGTGCCAGCAGCGCTAGGACAGGGTTGGGGAATGAGCAGTTCTTC.